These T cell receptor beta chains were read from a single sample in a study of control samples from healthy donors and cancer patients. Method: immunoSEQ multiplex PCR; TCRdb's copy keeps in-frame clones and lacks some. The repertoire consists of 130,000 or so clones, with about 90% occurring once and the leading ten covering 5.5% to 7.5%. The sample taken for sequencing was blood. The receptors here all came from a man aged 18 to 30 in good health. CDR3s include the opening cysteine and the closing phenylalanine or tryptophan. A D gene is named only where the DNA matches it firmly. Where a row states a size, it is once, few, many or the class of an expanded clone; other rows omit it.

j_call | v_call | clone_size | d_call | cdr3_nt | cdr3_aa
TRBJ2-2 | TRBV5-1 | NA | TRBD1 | TGCGCCAGCAGCTTGGGACCGGGACAGGGGGCGAGGGCCGGGGAGCTGTTTTTT | CASSLGPGQGARAGELFF
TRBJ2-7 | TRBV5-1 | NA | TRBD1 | TGCGCCAGCAGCCCGGGACAGGGCTCCAACCCCGCCGAGCAGTACTTC | CASSPGQGSNPAEQYF
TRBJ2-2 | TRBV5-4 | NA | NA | TGTGCCAGCAGCTCCGACCCCCCCGGGGTCACCGGGGAGCTGTTTTTT | CASSSDPPGVTGELFF
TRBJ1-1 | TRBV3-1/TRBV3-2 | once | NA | TGTGCCAGCAGCCAAGGGGCCCGCGAGGCTTTCTTT | CASSQGAREAFF
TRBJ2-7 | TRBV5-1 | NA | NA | TGCGCCAGCAACCTTATTGGAGGGGGGCAGACCTACGAGCAGTACTTC | CASNLIGGGQTYEQYF
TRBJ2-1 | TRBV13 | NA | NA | TGTGCCAGCAGCTTAGGGGATCCAAACAATGAGCAGTTCTTC | CASSLGDPNNEQFF
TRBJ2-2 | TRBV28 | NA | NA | TGTGCCAGCAGGATACAGGGCACGAACACCGGGGAGCTGTTTTTT | CASRIQGTNTGELFF
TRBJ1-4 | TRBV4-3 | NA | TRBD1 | TGCGCCAGCAGCCACGGACAGGGGAACGAAAAACTGTTTTTT | CASSHGQGNEKLFF
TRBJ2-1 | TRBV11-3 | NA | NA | TGTGCCAGCAGCCATGGGTGGGGACTTAATGAGCAGTTCTTC | CASSHGWGLNEQFF
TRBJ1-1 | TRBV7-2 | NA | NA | TGTGCCAGCAGCTTAGGCTTTTTGGGGGGGCTGAACACTGAAGCTTTCTTT | CASSLGFLGGLNTEAFF
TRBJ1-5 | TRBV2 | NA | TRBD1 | TGTGTCGGGGGACAGGGGGTTCAGCCCCAGCATTTT | CVGGQGVQPQHF
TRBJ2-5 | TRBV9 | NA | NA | TGTGCCAGCAGCTCCGGACTTAGCCAAGAGACCCAGTACTTC | CASSSGLSQETQYF
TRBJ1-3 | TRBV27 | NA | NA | TGTGCCAGCAGTTTCTGGGAAGGCGGAAACACCATATATTTT | CASSFWEGGNTIYF
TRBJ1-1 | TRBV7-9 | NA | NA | TGTGCCAGCAGCGGGGGTGAGGGACCGAACACTGAAGCTTTCTTT | CASSGGEGPNTEAFF
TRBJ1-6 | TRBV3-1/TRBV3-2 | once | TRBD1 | TGTGCCAGCAGCCAAACAGGGGACTATTCACCCCTCCACTTT | CASSQTGDYSPLHF
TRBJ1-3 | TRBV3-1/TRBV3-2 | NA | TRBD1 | TGTGCCAGCAGCCACACCCCGGGACAGGGGGGAAACACCATATATTTT | CASSHTPGQGGNTIYF
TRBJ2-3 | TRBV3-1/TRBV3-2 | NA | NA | TGTGCCAGCAGCCTCCCCCCCCCTCGTTTTGGATTCCCAGATACGCAGTATTTT | CASSLPPPRFGFPDTQYF
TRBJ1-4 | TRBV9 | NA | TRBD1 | TGTGCCAGCAGCCGAACCGGACAGGGGGCTAATGAAAAACTGTTTTTT | CASSRTGQGANEKLFF
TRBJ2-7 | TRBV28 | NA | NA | TGTGCCAGCAGTCCCCGCCGTCACTTTACCCCATACGAGCAGTACTTC | CASSPRRHFTPYEQYF
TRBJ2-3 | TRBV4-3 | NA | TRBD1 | TGCGCCAGCAGCCAAGATCCGGGCAGGGGGGATACGCAGTATTTT | CASSQDPGRGDTQYF
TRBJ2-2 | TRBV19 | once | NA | TGTGCCAGTAGTATTGGACGTAACACCGGGGAGCTGTTTTTT | CASSIGRNTGELFF
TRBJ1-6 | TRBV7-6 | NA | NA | TGTGCCAGCAGCTTCGGGGGGGCCGAATCACCCCTCCACTTT | CASSFGGAESPLHF
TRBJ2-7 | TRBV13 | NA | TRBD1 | TGTGCCAGCAGCCCCTGGACAGGTAACTCCTACGAGCAGTACTTC | CASSPWTGNSYEQYF
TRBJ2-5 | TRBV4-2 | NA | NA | TGTGCCAGCAGCCAAGTCGGGGGTCGGGAGACCCAGTACTTC | CASSQVGGRETQYF
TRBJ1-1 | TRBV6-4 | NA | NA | TGTGCCAGCGGAGACCGTGGCGGTAAAGCTTTCTTT | CASGDRGGKAFF
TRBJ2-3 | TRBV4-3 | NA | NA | TGCGCCAGCAGCCAAGACCTAGGCCCGGGGGCAGATACGCAGTATTTT | CASSQDLGPGADTQYF
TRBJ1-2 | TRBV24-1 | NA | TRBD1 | TGTGCCACCAGTGATACCTCGGGACAGGGGTACTATGGCTACACCTTC | CATSDTSGQGYYGYTF
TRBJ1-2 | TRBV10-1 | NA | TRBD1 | TGCGCCAGCAGGGCGAATGGACAGGGAGATGGCTACACCTTC | CASRANGQGDGYTF
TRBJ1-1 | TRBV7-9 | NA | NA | TGTGCCAGCAGCTTAGAGGAGGGGCGGAGGACTGAAGCTTTCTTT | CASSLEEGRRTEAFF
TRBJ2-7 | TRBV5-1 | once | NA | TGCGCCAGCAGCCTATCCGGGCTGTTAGAGCAGTACTTC | CASSLSGLLEQYF
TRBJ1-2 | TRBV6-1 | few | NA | TGTGCCAGCAGTGATTGGGGAGTCAGCTATGGCTACACCTTC | CASSDWGVSYGYTF
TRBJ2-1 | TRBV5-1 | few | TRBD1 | TGCGCCAGCAGCCCCGGACAGGGCAATGAGCAGTTCTTC | CASSPGQGNEQFF
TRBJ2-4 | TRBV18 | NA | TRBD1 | TGTGCCAGCTCACCACCCCCGGGACAGGGGCGCCCGGCGACCACCAAAAACATTCAGTACTTC | CASSPPPGQGRPATTKNIQYF
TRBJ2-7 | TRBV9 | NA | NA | TGTGCCAGCAGCCCCGGATCGGGGGGCACCTACGAGCAGTACTTC | CASSPGSGGTYEQYF
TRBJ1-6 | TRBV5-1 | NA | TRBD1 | TGCGCCAGCAGCTTGGGACAGGGGGCGGGTAATTCACCCCTCCACTTT | CASSLGQGAGNSPLHF